Reported below is one TCR beta chain. Together with a sample-barcoded 5' primer, a J-beta primer mix was included in a second PCR lasting about 7 to 11 cycles. Each cDNA molecule was tagged by a template-switch adaptor that had 12 random nucleotides. TCRdb reprocessed the 5' RACE reads via MiXCR and lists one record per CDR3 protein. Of some 760,000 distinct CDR3 sequences listed, around 25% were seen once; the top ten hold approximately 4%. The sample comes from a study of blood T cells in healthy people across ages. The CDR3 has 15 residues. The germline V gene has CDR1 DFQATT and CDR2 SNEGSKA (reference sequence). Separately, the same data were catalogued under a study of T cells of mothers and their children.

Sequences were obtained from blood. This chain joins TRBV20-1 and TRBJ2-5; 9 bases align to TRBD2. The better agreement between TRBJ2-1 and the DNA end casts doubt on the J call. The origin of this receptor is a boy younger than 18 in good health. CDR3: CSAREWREGRNEQFF. CDR3 DNA sequence: TGCAGTGCTAGAGAGTGGCGGGAGGGCCGAAATGAGCAGTTCTTC.